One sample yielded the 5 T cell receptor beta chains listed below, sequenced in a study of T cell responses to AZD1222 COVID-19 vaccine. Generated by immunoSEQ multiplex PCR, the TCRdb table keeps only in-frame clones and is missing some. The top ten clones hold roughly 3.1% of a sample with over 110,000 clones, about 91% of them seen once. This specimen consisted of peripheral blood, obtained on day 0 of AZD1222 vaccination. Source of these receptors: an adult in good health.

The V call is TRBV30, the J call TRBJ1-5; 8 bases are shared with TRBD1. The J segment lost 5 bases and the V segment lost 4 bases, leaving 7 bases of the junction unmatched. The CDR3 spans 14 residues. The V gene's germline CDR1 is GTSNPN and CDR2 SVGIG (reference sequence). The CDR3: CAWTRLGQDQPQHF. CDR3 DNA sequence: TGTGCCTGGACCAGGCTGGGACAGGATCAGCCCCAGCATTTT.

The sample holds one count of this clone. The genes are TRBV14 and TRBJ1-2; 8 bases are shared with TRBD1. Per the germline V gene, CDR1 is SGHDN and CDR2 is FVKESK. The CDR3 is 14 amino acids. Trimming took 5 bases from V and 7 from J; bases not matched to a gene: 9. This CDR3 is CASSNQGAGVGYTF. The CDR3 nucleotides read TGTGCCAGCAGCAACCAGGGGGCAGGTGTTGGCTACACCTTC.

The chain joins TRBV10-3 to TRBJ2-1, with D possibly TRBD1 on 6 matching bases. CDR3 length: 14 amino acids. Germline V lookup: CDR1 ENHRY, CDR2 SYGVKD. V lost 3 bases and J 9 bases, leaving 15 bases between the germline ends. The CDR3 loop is CAISETGWGLEQFF. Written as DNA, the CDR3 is TGTGCCATCAGTGAAACAGGGTGGGGGCTTGAGCAGTTCTTC.

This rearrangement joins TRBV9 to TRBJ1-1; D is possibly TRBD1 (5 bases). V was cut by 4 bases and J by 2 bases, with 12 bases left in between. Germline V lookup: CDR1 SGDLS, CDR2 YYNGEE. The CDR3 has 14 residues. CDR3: CASSIRDVNTEAFF. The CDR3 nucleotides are TGTGCCAGCAGCATCCGGGACGTTAACACTGAAGCTTTCTTT.

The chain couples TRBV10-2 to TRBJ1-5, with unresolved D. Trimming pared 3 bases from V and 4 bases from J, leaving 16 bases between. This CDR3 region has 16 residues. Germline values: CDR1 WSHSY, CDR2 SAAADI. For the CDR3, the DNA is TGCGCCAGCAGTGATCTCCGTGGTCGGGATAATCAGCCCCAGCATTTT. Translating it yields CASSDLRGRDNQPQHF.